This T cell receptor beta chain was captured by sequencing in a study of T cells in women clearing cervical HPV infection. Per germline, CDR1 SGHRS and CDR2 YFSETQ. This CDR3 is built from 12 residues. V dropped 4 bases and J dropped 3 bases, with 8 bases sitting between them. A word on this clone: The CDR3 is cut off 3 residues early in the read; its end comes from the germline J gene.

The assay was immunoSEQ multiplex PCR, and TCRdb's table has in-frame clones only and misses some. Its table records fewer than 30,000 clones. This TCR was recovered from a woman between 18 and 70 years old with a cervical HPV16 infection that either progressed to CIN3+ or cleared (not recorded which). The chain combines TRBV5-1 with TRBJ2-7; weak D call: TRBD1 (5 bases). The sample was blood buffy coat. CDR3 bases read: TGCGCCAGCAGCGTTGACAGCTACGAG. It translates to CASSVDSYE. The CDR3 as a whole reads CASSVDSYEQYF.